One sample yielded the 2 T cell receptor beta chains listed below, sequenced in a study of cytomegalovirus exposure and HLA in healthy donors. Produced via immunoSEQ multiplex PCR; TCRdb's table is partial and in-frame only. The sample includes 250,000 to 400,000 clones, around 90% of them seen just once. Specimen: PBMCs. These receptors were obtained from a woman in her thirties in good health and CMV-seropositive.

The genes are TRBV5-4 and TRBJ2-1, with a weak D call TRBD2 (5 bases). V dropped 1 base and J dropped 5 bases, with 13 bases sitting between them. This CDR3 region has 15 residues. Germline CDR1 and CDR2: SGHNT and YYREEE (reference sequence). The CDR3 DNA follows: TGTGCCAGCAGCTTGAACGGGCGGGTAGACAATGAGCAGTTCTTC. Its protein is CASSLNGRVDNEQFF.

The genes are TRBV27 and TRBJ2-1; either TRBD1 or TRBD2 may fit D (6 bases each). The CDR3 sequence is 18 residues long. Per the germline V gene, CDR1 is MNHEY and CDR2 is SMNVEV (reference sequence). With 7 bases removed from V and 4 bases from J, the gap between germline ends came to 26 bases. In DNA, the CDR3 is TGTGCCAGCAACCTACTTGGAGGGGGGACCAATCTATACAATGAGCAGTTCTTC. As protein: CASNLLGGGTNLYNEQFF.